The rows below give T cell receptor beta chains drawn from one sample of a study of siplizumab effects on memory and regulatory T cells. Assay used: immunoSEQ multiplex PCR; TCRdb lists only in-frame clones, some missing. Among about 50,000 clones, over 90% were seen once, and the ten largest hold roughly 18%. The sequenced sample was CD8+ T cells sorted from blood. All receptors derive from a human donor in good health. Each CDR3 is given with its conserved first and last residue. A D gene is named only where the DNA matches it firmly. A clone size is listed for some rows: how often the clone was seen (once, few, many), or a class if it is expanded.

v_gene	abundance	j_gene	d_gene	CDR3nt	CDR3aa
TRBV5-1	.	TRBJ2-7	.	TGCGCCAGCAGCTTGGCTCGGGGCTACGAGCAGTACTTC	CASSLARGYEQYF
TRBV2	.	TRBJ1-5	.	TGTGCCAGCAGCGACTCAGGACAGATACACGATCAGCCCCAGCATTTT	CASSDSGQIHDQPQHF
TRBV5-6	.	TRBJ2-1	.	TGTGCCAGCAGCTTTTCCGGGGTAAACAATGAGCAGTTCTTC	CASSFSGVNNEQFF
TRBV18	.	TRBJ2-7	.	TGTGCCAGCTCACAGGGACGGGGGTCCTACGAGCAGTACTTC	CASSQGRGSYEQYF
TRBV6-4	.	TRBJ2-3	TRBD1	TGTGCCAGCACTGACAGGGATGATACGCAGTATTTT	CASTDRDDTQYF
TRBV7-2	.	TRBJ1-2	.	TGTGCCAGCAGCTTTCTGATAGACGACTATGGCTACACCTTC	CASSFLIDDYGYTF
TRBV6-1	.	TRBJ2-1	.	TGTGCCAGCAGTGAGGGGGACTCTTACAATGAGCAGTTCTTC	CASSEGDSYNEQFF
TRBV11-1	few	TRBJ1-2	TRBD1	TGTGCCAGCAGCGTATCACAGGGGGCGGATGGCTACACCTTC	CASSVSQGADGYTF
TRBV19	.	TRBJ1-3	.	TGTGCCAGTAGCGAACAGGGAAGGACTGGAAACACCATATATTTT	CASSEQGRTGNTIYF
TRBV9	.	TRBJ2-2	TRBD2	TGTGCCAGCGCGTACACGGGAGGGCTTGGGGAGCTGTTTTTT	CASAYTGGLGELFF
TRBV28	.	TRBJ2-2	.	TGTGCCAGCAGTTTAGGCGTCACCGGGGAGCTGTTTTTT	CASSLGVTGELFF
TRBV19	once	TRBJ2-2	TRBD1	TGTGCCAGTTGGGGACAGGGGGAATCCGGGGAGCTGTTTTTT	CASWGQGESGELFF
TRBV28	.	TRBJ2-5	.	TGTGCCAGCAGTTTACTCTCTACTTGGGGGAAAGAGACCCAGTACTTC	CASSLLSTWGKETQYF
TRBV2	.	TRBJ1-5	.	TGTGCCAGCTCAGACACCTTCAATCAGCCCCAGCATTTT	CASSDTFNQPQHF
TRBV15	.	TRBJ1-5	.	TGTGCCACCAGCTTAGGGGGGGATCAGCCCCAGCATTTT	CATSLGGDQPQHF
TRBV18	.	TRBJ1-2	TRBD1	TGTGCCAGCTCACCGGGACAGGGTTTGTCCGGTCCCGCCTACACCTTC	CASSPGQGLSGPAYTF
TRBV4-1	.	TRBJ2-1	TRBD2	TGCGCCAGCGGGATTAAAGCGGGAACCTACAATGAGCAGTTCTTC	CASGIKAGTYNEQFF
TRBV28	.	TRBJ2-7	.	TGTGCCAGCAGTCAATCTCGGACGGGACCCTACGAGCAGTACTTC	CASSQSRTGPYEQYF
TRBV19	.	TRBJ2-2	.	TGTGCCAGTAACCCCGTGGGGGTAAACACCGGGGAGCTGTTTTTT	CASNPVGVNTGELFF
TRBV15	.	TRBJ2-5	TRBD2	TGTGCCACCAGGGGACCGGGACTAGACCAAGAGACCCAGTACTTC	CATRGPGLDQETQYF
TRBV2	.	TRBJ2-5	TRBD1	TGTGCCAGCAGTGTTTCCCCTGGGACAGGGGGCTGGAGGGAGACCCAGTACTTC	CASSVSPGTGGWRETQYF
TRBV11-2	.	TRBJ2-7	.	TGTGCCAGCAGGGTGAGGACTCCACCCTACGAGCAGTACTTC	CASRVRTPPYEQYF
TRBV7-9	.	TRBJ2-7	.	TGTGCCAGCAGCTTAAGTTCCTACGAGCAGTACTTC	CASSLSSYEQYF
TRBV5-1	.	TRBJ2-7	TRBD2	TGCGCCAGCAGCTTGCTAGCGGGAGTCTACGGGCAGTACTTC	CASSLLAGVYGQYF
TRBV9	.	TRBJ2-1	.	TGTGCCAGCAGCGTAGGGGGTGCCCTAAATGAGCAGTTCTTC	CASSVGGALNEQFF
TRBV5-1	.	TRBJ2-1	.	TGCGCCAGCAGCTTGGGTGCCGCGGGTGCCTACAATGAGCAGTTCTTC	CASSLGAAGAYNEQFF
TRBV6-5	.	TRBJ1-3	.	TGTGCCAGCAGCTTTGACAGTCGCTCTGGAAACACCATATATTTT	CASSFDSRSGNTIYF
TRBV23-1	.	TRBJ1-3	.	TGCGCCAGCAGTCTAACAGGGAGCTCTGGAAACACCATATATTTT	CASSLTGSSGNTIYF
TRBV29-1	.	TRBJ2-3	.	TGCAGCGTCAGGTGGTCGGTGAGGTATGCTACGCAGTATTTT	CSVRWSVRYATQYF
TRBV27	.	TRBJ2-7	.	TGTGCCAGCAGTTTCAAGGGGCCCCCACGAAGCTCCTACGAGCAGTACTTC	CASSFKGPPRSSYEQYF
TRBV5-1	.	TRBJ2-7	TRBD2	TGCGCCAGCAGCCCCCGGGCTAGCGGGAGCTCCTACGAGCAGTACTTC	CASSPRASGSSYEQYF
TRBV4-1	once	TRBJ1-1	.	TGCGCCAGCAGCCAAGATTTAGGACCAAACACTGAAGCTTTCTTT	CASSQDLGPNTEAFF
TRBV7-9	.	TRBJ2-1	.	TGTGCCAGCTTCCAGGTCGGGGTTTACAATGAGCAGTTCTTC	CASFQVGVYNEQFF
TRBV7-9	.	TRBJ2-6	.	TGTGCCAGCAGTCTGGGGGGTCCGGGACGCTCTGGGGCCAACGTCCTGACTTTC	CASSLGGPGRSGANVLTF
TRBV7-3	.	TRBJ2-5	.	TGTGCCAGCAGCAGCAGCCACCAAGAGACCCAGTACTTC	CASSSSHQETQYF
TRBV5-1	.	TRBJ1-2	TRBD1	TGCGCCAGCAGCTCAAAATGGGACAGTAGCGACGATGGCTACACCTTC	CASSSKWDSSDDGYTF
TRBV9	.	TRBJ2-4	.	TGTGCCAGCAGCCCTCGTTTGGAGGCCAAAAACATTCAGTACTTC	CASSPRLEAKNIQYF
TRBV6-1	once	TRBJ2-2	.	TGTGCCAGCAGTGAAGCTGGGCTCGAGGAGCTGTTTTTT	CASSEAGLEELFF
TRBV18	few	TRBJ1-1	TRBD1	TGTGCCAGCTCCCCCGGGACAGCGAACACTGAAGCTTTCTTT	CASSPGTANTEAFF
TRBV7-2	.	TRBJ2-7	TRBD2	TGTGCCAGCAGCCCCCTGGTAGCGGGAGTGTTCGACGAGCAGTACTTC	CASSPLVAGVFDEQYF
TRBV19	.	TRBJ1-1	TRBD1	TGTGCCAGTAGTAAATTCGGACAGGGGGCCGCTGAAGCTTTCTTT	CASSKFGQGAAEAFF
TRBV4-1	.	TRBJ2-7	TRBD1	TGCGCCAGCAGCCAAGAACCCGACAGGGCCCGCTCCTACGAGCAGTACTTC	CASSQEPDRARSYEQYF